The present T cell receptor beta chain was sequenced within a study of control samples from healthy donors and cancer patients. Sequencing was performed with immunoSEQ multiplex PCR; in TCRdb, only in-frame clones are kept and a portion is missing. The data show about 130,000 clones, around 94% seen once. This clone was seen just once. This CDR3 contains 16 residues. Trimming removed 4 bases from V and 4 bases from J; junction bases left unmatched: 8. Germline CDR1 reads MNHEY; CDR2 reads SVGEGT. Sequenced input: PBMCs. The V call is TRBV6-2 or TRBV6-3, the J call TRBJ2-3; 10 bases agree with TRBD2. This receptor was identified in a man between 60 and 70 years old with colorectal cancer. The CDR3 nucleotides are TGTGCCAGCAGTTTCGACAGCGGGGGGGCCCCAGATACGCAGTATTTT. It translates to CASSFDSGGAPDTQYF.